Here is one TCR beta chain with its context. As yet, its antigen is unknown. From germline, CDR1 is MNHNY and CDR2 SVGAGI (reference sequence). This CDR3 region has 13 residues. Deletions cut 7 bases from V and 2 bases from J, with 11 bases between. The sample belongs to a study of graft-versus-host responses after intestinal transplantation. The repertoire was sequenced with immunoSEQ multiplex PCR; TCRdb's copy has only in-frame clones and lacks some. The table lists more than 95,000 clones, roughly 92% of them singletons. Findings of the study overall: GvH clones detected in recipient marrow included some appearing first in ileum or blood. The study associated peak circulating GvH clone levels with early post-transplant HvG declines.

This TCR came from a human donor who received an intestinal transplant. V is TRBV6-6 and J is TRBJ1-1; tentatively, D is TRBD1 (6 bases). The specimen was unstimulated CD4+ T cells sorted from spleen or lymph node cells, collected before intestinal transplant. CDR3 nucleotide sequence: TGTGCCAGCACTCACAGGGCCAACACTGAAGCTTTCTTT. It specifies CASTHRANTEAFF.